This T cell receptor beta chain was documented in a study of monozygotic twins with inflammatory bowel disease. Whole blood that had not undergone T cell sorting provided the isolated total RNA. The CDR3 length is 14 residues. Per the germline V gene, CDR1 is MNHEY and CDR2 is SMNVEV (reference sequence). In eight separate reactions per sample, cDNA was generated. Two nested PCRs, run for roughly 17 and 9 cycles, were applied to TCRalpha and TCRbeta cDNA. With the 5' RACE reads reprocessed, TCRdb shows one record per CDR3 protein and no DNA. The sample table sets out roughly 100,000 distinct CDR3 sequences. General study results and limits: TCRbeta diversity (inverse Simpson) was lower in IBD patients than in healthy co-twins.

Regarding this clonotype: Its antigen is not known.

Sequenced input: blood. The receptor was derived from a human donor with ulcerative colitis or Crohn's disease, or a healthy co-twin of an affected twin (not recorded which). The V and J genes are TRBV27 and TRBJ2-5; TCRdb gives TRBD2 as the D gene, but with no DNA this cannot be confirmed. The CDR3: CASSLTGTGETQYF.